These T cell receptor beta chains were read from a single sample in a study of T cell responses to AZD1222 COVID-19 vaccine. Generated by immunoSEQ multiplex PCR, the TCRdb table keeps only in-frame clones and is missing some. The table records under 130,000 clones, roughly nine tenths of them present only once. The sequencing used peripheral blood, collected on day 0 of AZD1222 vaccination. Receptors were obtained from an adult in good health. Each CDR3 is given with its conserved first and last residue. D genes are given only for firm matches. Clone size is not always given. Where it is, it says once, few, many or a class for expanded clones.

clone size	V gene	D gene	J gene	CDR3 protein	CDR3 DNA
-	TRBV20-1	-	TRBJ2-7	CSARRGNEQYF	TGCAGTGCTAGACGAGGGAACGAGCAGTACTTC
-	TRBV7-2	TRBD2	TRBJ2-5	CASSFRTSARQETQYF	TGTGCCAGCAGCTTTAGGACTAGCGCTCGTCAAGAGACCCAGTACTTC
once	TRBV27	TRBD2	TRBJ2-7	CASSLSWSGREVYEQYF	TGTGCCAGCAGTTTAAGCTGGAGCGGACGGGAGGTCTACGAGCAGTACTTC
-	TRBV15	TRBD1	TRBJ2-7	CATSGGGTGVNEQYF	TGTGCCACCAGCGGCGGCGGGACAGGGGTGAACGAGCAGTACTTC
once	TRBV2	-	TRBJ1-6	CASKSGVNSPLHF	TGTGCCAGCAAGTCGGGAGTGAATTCACCCCTCCACTTT
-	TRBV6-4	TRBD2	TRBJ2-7	CASDQGLAGPYEQYF	TGTGCCAGTGACCAGGGACTAGCGGGCCCCTACGAGCAGTACTTC
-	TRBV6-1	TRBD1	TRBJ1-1	CASREGQVNTEAFF	TGTGCCAGCAGGGAAGGACAGGTGAACACTGAAGCTTTCTTT
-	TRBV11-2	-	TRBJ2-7	CASCYRETTYEQYF	TGTGCCAGCTGTTACCGGGAGACTACCTACGAGCAGTACTTC
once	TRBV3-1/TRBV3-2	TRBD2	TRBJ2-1	CASSHTTGTRTYNEQFF	TGTGCCAGCAGCCACACGACCGGGACTAGGACCTACAATGAGCAGTTCTTC
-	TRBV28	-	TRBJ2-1	CASSPTRAPTNEQFF	TGTGCCAGCAGCCCGACTAGGGCCCCAACCAATGAGCAGTTCTTC
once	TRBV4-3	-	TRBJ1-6	CASSQELNSPLHF	TGCGCCAGCAGCCAAGAGCTCAATTCACCCCTCCACTTT